This T cell receptor beta chain originates from a study of blood T cell repertoires in COVID-19. Clinical histories supplied by participants themselves formed the basis of cohort assignment. Trimming cost V 2 bases and J 7 bases; bases outside gene matches: 3. Germline V CDR1 and CDR2: SGDLS, YYNGEE. This CDR3 has 15 amino acids. Produced via immunoSEQ multiplex PCR; TCRdb's table is partial and in-frame only. The table lists about 400,000 clones, around 90% of them singletons. Concerning this clone: The sample holds other DNA sequences that translate to the same CDR3.

The chain carries TRBV9 and TRBJ1-6; 10 positions agree with TRBD1. This receptor was taken from a woman between 40 and 50 years old with acute COVID-19. The sequencing sample was made of PBMCs or T cells enriched from blood (not recorded which). The CDR3 spells CASSVGGQGNSPLHF. The CDR3 DNA is TGTGCCAGCAGCGTGGGGGGACAGGGGAATTCACCCCTCCACTTT.